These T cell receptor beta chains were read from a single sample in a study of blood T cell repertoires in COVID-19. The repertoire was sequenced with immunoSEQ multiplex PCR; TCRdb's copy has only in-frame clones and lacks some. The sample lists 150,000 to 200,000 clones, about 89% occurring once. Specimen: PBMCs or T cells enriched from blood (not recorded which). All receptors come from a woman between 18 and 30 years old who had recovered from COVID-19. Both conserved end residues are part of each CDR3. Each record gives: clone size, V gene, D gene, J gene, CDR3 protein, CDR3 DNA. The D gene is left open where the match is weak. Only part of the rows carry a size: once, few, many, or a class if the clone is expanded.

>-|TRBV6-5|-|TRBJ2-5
CASSYTQGYGETQYF
TGTGCCAGCAGTTACACCCAGGGTTATGGAGAGACCCAGTACTTC
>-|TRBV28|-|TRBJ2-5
CASSSRSPQETQYF
TGTGCCAGCAGCTCGCGGAGCCCCCAAGAGACCCAGTACTTC
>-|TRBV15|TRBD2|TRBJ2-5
CATSRDSGRRETQYF
TGTGCCACCAGCAGAGATAGCGGGAGGAGGGAGACCCAGTACTTC
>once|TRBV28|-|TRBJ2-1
CASSTSRSSYNEQFF
-
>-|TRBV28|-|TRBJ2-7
CASGEAYEQYF
TGTGCCAGCGGAGAGGCCTACGAGCAGTACTTC
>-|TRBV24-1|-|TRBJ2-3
CATSDMTRGWQYF
TGTGCCACCAGTGATATGACCCGGGGGTGGCAGTATTTT
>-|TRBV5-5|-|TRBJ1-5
CASSVRVGNQPQHF
TGTGCCAGCAGCGTGAGGGTGGGCAATCAGCCCCAGCATTTT
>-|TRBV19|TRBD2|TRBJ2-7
CASWGTRSYEQYF
TGTGCCAGTTGGGGGACTAGGTCCTACGAGCAGTACTTC
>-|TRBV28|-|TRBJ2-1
CASSFHQGFSSYNEQFF
TGTGCCAGCAGTTTTCACCAGGGTTTCAGCTCCTACAATGAGCAGTTCTTC
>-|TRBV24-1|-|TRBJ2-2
CATSDLTGSNTGELFF
TGTGCCACCAGTGATTTGACAGGGTCGAACACCGGGGAGCTGTTTTTT
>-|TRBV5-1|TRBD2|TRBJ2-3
CASSLAPSGPYTDTQYF
TGCGCCAGCAGCTTGGCCCCTAGCGGTCCATACACAGATACGCAGTATTTT
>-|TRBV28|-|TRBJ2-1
CAAGRDREANEQFF
TGTGCCGCCGGTCGAGACAGGGAGGCCAATGAGCAGTTCTTC
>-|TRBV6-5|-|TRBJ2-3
CATARGGYHPDTQYF
TGTGCCACCGCGAGAGGGGGATATCACCCAGATACGCAGTATTTT
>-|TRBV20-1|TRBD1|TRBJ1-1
CSASDHRGSTEAFF
TGCAGTGCTAGTGACCACAGGGGAAGCACTGAAGCTTTCTTT
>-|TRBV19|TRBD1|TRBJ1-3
CASSPDRAGNTIYF
TGTGCCAGTAGTCCGGACAGGGCTGGAAACACCATATATTTT
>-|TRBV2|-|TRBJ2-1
CASSRHPREYNEQFF
TGTGCCAGCAGCAGACATCCCAGAGAATACAATGAGCAGTTCTTC
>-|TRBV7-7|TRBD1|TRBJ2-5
CASTRGQGRTQETQYF
TGTGCTAGCACCAGGGGACAGGGGAGAACTCAAGAGACCCAGTACTTC
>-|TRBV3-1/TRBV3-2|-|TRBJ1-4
CASSQDQVGQREKLFF
TGTGCCAGCAGCCAGGACCAGGTAGGGCAGCGGGAAAAACTGTTTTTT
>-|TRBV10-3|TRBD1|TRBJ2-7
CAISSDRGRSYEQYF
TGTGCCATCAGTTCCGACAGGGGGAGGTCCTACGAGCAGTACTTC
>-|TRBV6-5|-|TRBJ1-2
CASSYHPVYGYTF
TGTGCCAGCAGTTACCACCCGGTGTATGGCTACACCTTC
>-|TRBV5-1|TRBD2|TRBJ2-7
CASSFIGLAGSYEQYF
TGCGCCAGCAGCTTCATAGGACTAGCGGGCTCCTACGAGCAGTACTTC
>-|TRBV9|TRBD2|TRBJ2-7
CASSGGDHSGSIYEQYF
TGTGCCAGCAGCGGGGGGGACCATAGCGGGAGTATATACGAGCAGTACTTC
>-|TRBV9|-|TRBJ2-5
CASSVSPVQETQYF
TGTGCCAGCAGCGTAAGTCCAGTCCAAGAGACCCAGTACTTC
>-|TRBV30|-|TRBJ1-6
CAWSVQTGASFRAPLHF
TGTGCCTGGAGTGTACAAACAGGAGCCTCTTTTAGGGCACCCCTCCACTTT
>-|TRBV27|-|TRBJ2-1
CASSSPRAQVRSYNEQFF
TGTGCCAGCAGTTCTCCCCGAGCACAGGTCCGCTCCTACAATGAGCAGTTCTTC
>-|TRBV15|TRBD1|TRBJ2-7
CATSQGAFYEQYF
TGTGCCACCAGCCAGGGGGCTTTTTACGAGCAGTACTTC
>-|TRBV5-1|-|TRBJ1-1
CASSRGGAAGGAFF
TGCGCCAGCAGCCGGGGAGGGGCAGCCGGCGGAGCTTTCTTT
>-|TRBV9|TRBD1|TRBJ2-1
CASSTWTGVGDEQFF
TGTGCCAGCAGCACCTGGACAGGGGTGGGGGATGAGCAGTTCTTC
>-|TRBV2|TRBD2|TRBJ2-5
CASSAPGGAAETQYF
TGTGCCAGCAGTGCCCCCGGGGGGGCTGCAGAGACCCAGTACTTC
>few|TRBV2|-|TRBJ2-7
CASMAGRYEQYF
TGTGCCAGCATGGCAGGGAGGTACGAGCAGTACTTC
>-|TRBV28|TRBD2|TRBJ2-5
CASSSLAGGYQETQYF
TGTGCCAGCAGTAGTCTAGCGGGAGGGTACCAAGAGACCCAGTACTTC
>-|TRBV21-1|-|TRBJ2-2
CASSKDGTGKAGELFF
TGTGCCAGCAGCAAAGATGGGACAGGGAAGGCCGGGGAGCTGTTTTTT
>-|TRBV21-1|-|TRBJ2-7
CASSKDPYPPGREYHEQYF
TGTGCCAGCAGCAAAGACCCGTACCCCCCGGGGCGGGAGTACCACGAGCAGTACTTC
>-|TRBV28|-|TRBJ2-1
CAVTGSDEQFF
TGTGCCGTAACAGGGAGCGATGAGCAGTTCTTC
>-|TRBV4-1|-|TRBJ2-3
CASRGGASTDTQYF
TGCGCCAGCAGGGGGGGAGCTAGCACAGATACGCAGTATTTT
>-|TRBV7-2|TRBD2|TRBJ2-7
CASSPSSGIVYEQYF
TGTGCCAGCAGCCCGAGTAGCGGGATAGTATACGAGCAGTACTTC